This T cell receptor (beta chain) was found in a study of cytomegalovirus exposure and HLA in healthy donors. This clone showed up just a few times. The primer mix had 60 Vbeta and 13 Jbeta primers. Some clones are missing from TCRdb's copy, which holds only in-frame ones; the method was immunoSEQ multiplex PCR. The profile shows more than 95,000 clones, around 77% of them singletons. This CDR3 contains 13 residues. V was trimmed by 4 bases and J by 5 bases, leaving 12 bases between them. Germline values: CDR1 SGDLS, CDR2 YYNGEE. The chain is built from TRBV9 and TRBJ2-5, with a tentative D call TRBD2 (7 bases). The source is a middle-aged woman in good health and CMV-seropositive. What was sequenced was PBMCs. CDR3 in amino acids: CASSRGGLETQYF. DNA for the CDR3: TGTGCCAGCAGCAGGGGGGGGCTCGAGACCCAGTACTTC.